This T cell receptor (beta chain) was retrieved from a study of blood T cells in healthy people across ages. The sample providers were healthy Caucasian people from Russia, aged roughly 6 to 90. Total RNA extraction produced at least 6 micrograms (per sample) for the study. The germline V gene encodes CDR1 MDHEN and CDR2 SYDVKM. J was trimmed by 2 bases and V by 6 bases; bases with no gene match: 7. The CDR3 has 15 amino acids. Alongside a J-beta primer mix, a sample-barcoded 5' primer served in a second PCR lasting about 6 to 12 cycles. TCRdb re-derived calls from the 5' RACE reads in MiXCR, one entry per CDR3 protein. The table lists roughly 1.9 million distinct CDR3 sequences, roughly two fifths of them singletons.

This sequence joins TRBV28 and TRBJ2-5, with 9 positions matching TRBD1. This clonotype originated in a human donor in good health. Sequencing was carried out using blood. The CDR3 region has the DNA TGTGCCAGCAGGGAGACCGGGACAGGGCAAGAGACCCAGTACTTC. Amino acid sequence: CASRETGTGQETQYF.